A selection of T cell receptor beta chains follows, all from one sample in a study of blood T cell repertoires in COVID-19. Method: immunoSEQ multiplex PCR; TCRdb's copy keeps in-frame clones and lacks some. The data show approximately 65,000 clones, with roughly 89% seen just once and about 5% held by the top ten. The sample taken for sequencing was peripheral blood. The receptor source for this set is a woman aged 50 to 60 with active COVID-19. CDR3s include the opening cysteine and the closing phenylalanine or tryptophan. D genes are given only for firm matches. Clone size appears in some rows only: once, few, many, or a class for an expanded clone.

j_call v_call clone_size d_call cdr3_aa cdr3_nt
TRBJ1-2 TRBV6-2/TRBV6-3 - TRBD1 CASSTTGAYGYTF TGTGCCAGCAGTACAACAGGGGCGTATGGCTACACCTTC
TRBJ2-3 TRBV3-1/TRBV3-2 - - CASSPGILNTDTQYF TGTGCCAGCAGCCCAGGGATCCTAAACACAGATACGCAGTATTTT
TRBJ2-7 TRBV24-1 - TRBD1 CATSDGTAPYEQYF TGTGCCACCAGTGATGGGACAGCGCCCTACGAGCAGTACTTC
TRBJ1-6 TRBV6-5 - TRBD1 CASSWGQGGSPLHF TGTGCCAGCAGTTGGGGACAGGGTGGATCACCCCTCCACTTT
TRBJ1-1 TRBV27 - TRBD1 CASSSETGDTEAFF TGTGCCAGCAGTTCCGAGACAGGGGATACTGAAGCTTTCTTT
TRBJ2-7 TRBV10-3 - - CAISVSGDTWYF TGTGCCATCAGTGTCTCCGGGGACACGTGGTACTTC
TRBJ1-2 TRBV28 - - CASSPVSGGRNGYTF TGTGCCAGCAGCCCGGTCTCAGGAGGGAGGAATGGCTACACCTTC
TRBJ2-7 TRBV30 - - CAWSNPTERDSYEQYF TGTGCCTGGAGTAACCCCACCGAGCGTGATTCCTACGAGCAGTACTTC
TRBJ1-1 TRBV15 - TRBD1 CATSTTGTVSTEAFF TGTGCCACCAGCACCACTGGGACAGTAAGCACTGAAGCTTTCTTT
TRBJ1-5 TRBV5-1 - - CASSLGGTPGNQPQHF TGCGCCAGCAGCCTCGGGGGGACGCCGGGGAATCAGCCCCAGCATTTT
TRBJ1-5 TRBV21-1 few - CASSSPHQGADQPQHF TGTGCCAGCAGCTCCCCTCACCAGGGGGCGGATCAGCCCCAGCATTTT
TRBJ2-3 TRBV29-1 - TRBD2 CSVEERERTDTQYF TGCAGCGTTGAGGAGCGGGAGCGCACAGATACGCAGTATTTT
TRBJ2-1 TRBV7-8 - TRBD2 CASSFVGLAGENEQFF TGTGCCAGCAGCTTCGTAGGACTAGCGGGAGAAAATGAGCAGTTCTTC
TRBJ2-7 TRBV11-2 - TRBD2 CASSLGAGTSGYEQYF TGTGCCAGCAGCTTAGGCGCCGGGACTAGCGGTTACGAGCAGTACTTC
TRBJ2-7 TRBV3-1/TRBV3-2 - TRBD2 CASSQDLTSGISGEQYF TGTGCCAGCAGCCAAGATTTAACTAGCGGGATCTCGGGAGAGCAGTACTTC
TRBJ1-2 TRBV19 - - CASSIVLGQGHGYTF TGTGCCAGTAGTATAGTGTTGGGCCAGGGTCATGGCTACACCTTC
TRBJ2-7 TRBV28 - TRBD1 CASSSPDRVKGHEQYF TGTGCCAGCAGTTCCCCTGACAGGGTGAAGGGCCACGAGCAGTACTTC
TRBJ2-1 TRBV11-2 - TRBD2 CASSPLAGGLLEQFF TGTGCCAGCAGCCCTCTAGCGGGAGGATTACTTGAGCAGTTCTTC
TRBJ2-3 TRBV6-1 - - CASSENGDTQYF TGTGCCAGCAGTGAAAACGGAGATACGCAGTATTTT
TRBJ1-2 TRBV7-9 - TRBD1 CASSPNMAGGGYGYTF TGTGCCAGCAGCCCGAACATGGCAGGGGGCGGTTATGGCTACACCTTC
TRBJ2-3 TRBV5-1 - - CASSLAGTDTQYF TGCGCCAGCAGCTTGGCTGGCACAGATACGCAGTATTTT
TRBJ2-2 TRBV10-3 - TRBD2 CAIRILAGATGELFF TGTGCCATCAGGATACTAGCGGGAGCCACCGGGGAGCTGTTTTTT
TRBJ2-3 TRBV4-1 - - CASSQAVSTDTQYF TGCGCCAGCAGCCAAGCGGTCAGCACAGATACGCAGTATTTT
TRBJ2-7 TRBV29-1 - TRBD2 CSVEETGLADYEQYF TGCAGCGTTGAAGAAACGGGACTAGCGGATTACGAGCAGTACTTC